Following are 29 T cell receptor beta chains from one sample sequenced in a study of response to subunit inactivated influenza vaccine. Using its own MiXCR run on the RT-PCR reads, TCRdb lists one record per CDR3 protein. The sample contains 400,000 to 650,000 distinct CDR3 sequences, approximately 7.3% of which appear only once. This material consisted of PBMCs from blood, taken approximately 25 months after vaccination. The source is a man between 45 and 75 years old who received an inactivated influenza vaccine.

CDR3 in amino acids: CASSRDRHYEQYF. The CDR3 region has the DNA TGTGCCAGCAGCCGGGACAGACACTACGAGCAGTACTTC. This chain joins TRBV12-3 or TRBV12-4 and TRBJ2-7, with TRBD1 matching over 7 bases. The V segment lost 6 bases and the J segment 3 bases; nucleotides outside the gene matches: 5. This CDR3 spans 13 amino acids.

A few counts support this clonotype. This rearrangement joins TRBV12-3 or TRBV12-4 to TRBJ2-1; 11 bases fit TRBD1. The CDR3 runs to 17 residues. After removal of 5 bases from V and 7 bases from J, the junction contained 13 bases not matched to a gene. CDR3 in DNA: TGTGCCAGCAGTCGGCGACCAGGGACAGGGGGTGGGAATGAGCAGTTCTTC. This gives the protein CASSRRPGTGGGNEQFF.

This clonotype showed up just a few times. The chain links TRBV9 to TRBJ2-1; D is undetermined. The germline V gene has CDR1 SGDLS and CDR2 YYNGEE. V lost 0 bases, J lost 0 bases, and 19 bases lay in between. The CDR3 contains 19 residues. CDR3 sequence (DNA): TGTGCCAGCAGCGTAGGACTCGACGTCCTGGCGGTCTCCTACAATGAGCAGTTCTTC. Its protein product is CASSVGLDVLAVSYNEQFF.

J is TRBJ2-7 and V is TRBV4-2; 14 bases line up with TRBD2. The germline V gene encodes CDR1 LGHNA and CDR2 YNFKEQ. The CDR3 covers 15 residues. V was clipped by 3 bases and J by 4 bases; unmatched bases: 2. CDR3 nucleotide sequence: TGTGCCAGCAGCCAGGGACTAGCGGGAGAGTACGAGCAGTACTTC. Its protein is CASSQGLAGEYEQYF.

The chain links TRBV5-1 to TRBJ2-4; D is possibly TRBD1 (5 bases). The CDR3 runs 16 residues. CDR1 and CDR2 from the germline V gene are SGHRS and YFSETQ. The V gene lost 2 bases and the J gene lost 0 bases, with 12 bases spanning the gap. The CDR3 nucleotides are TGCGCCAGCAGCTTTGGGCAGGGTCTAGCCAAAAACATTCAGTACTTC. It is translated as CASSFGQGLAKNIQYF.

The V gene is TRBV7-2, the J gene TRBJ2-3, with TRBD2 matching over 7 bases. Germline V lookup: CDR1 SGHTA, CDR2 FQGNSA. The CDR3 sequence is 15 residues long. V lost 2 bases to trimming and J lost 2 bases; unmatched junction nucleotides: 4. CDR3 sequence: CASSLRGSVTDTQYF. CDR3 bases: TGTGCCAGCAGCTTACGCGGGAGTGTCACAGATACGCAGTATTTT.

This clonotype was seen more than once but under ten times. The chain joins TRBV12-3 or TRBV12-4 to TRBJ2-7, with a tentative D call TRBD1 (5 bases). The CDR3 spans 13 residues. Trimming stripped 5 bases from V and 3 bases from J, with 11 bases between. In DNA form, the CDR3 reads TGTGCCAGCAGTCGCAGGGTAGTCTACGAGCAGTACTTC. This sequence encodes CASSRRVVYEQYF.

The V gene is TRBV4-2, the J gene TRBJ2-7; D gene unclear. Germline V CDR1 and CDR2: LGHNA, YNFKEQ. Trimming removed 0 bases at V and 1 base at J, with 16 bases between. The CDR3 sequence is 17 residues long. The CDR3 protein is CASSQDRGTLGSYEQYF. Here the CDR3 DNA reads TGTGCCAGCAGCCAAGACCGCGGTACCCTAGGTTCCTACGAGCAGTACTTC.

This clonotype was detected ten times or more. The rearrangement uses TRBV18 and TRBJ1-5, with D maybe TRBD1 (5 bases). The V end was cut by 6 bases, the J end by 3 bases, with 9 bases between. The CDR3 consists of 13 residues. The germline gives CDR1 KGHSH, CDR2 LQKENI. The CDR3 DNA sequence: TGTGCCAGCTCCCGGGACTTCAATCAGCCCCAGCATTTT. Translation gives CASSRDFNQPQHF. Together with reference TRBV18 and TRBJ1-5, the CDR3 gives the full variable domain: NAGVMQNPRHLVRRRGQEARLRCSPMKGHSHVYWYRQLPEEGLKFMVYLQKENIIDESGMPKERFSAEFPKEGPSILRIQQVVRGDSAAYFCASSRDFNQPQHFGDGTRLSIL.

V gene TRBV20-1 combines with J gene TRBJ1-1; 7 bases align to TRBD1. CDR1 and CDR2 (germline): DFQATT, SNEGSKA (reference sequence). The CDR3 has 13 residues. J lost 4 bases, V lost 6 bases, and 8 bases had no gene match. The CDR3 region is CSAQGSSPTEAFF. For the CDR3, the DNA is TGCAGTGCACAGGGGTCTTCGCCCACTGAAGCTTTCTTT.

The chain joins TRBV6-2 or TRBV6-3 to TRBJ1-1, with D unresolved. Germline V gene lookup returns CDR1 MNHEY and CDR2 SVGEGT. The CDR3 runs 15 residues. Trimming cost V 6 bases and J 3 bases, with 17 bases left between them. CDR3 in amino acids: CASRVPDEVDTEAFF. Written as DNA, the CDR3 is TGTGCCAGCAGGGTACCCGATGAGGTCGACACTGAAGCTTTCTTT.

This clonotype has a count of ten or more. CDR3 nucleotide sequence: TGTGCTAGTGGTTCCACGGGCCGCGGTTACACCGGGGAGCTGTTTTTT. Its protein product is CASGSTGRGYTGELFF. V usage is TRBV12-5 and J usage is TRBJ2-2; D is uncertain. Germline loops: CDR1 LGHNT, CDR2 FRNRAP. Trimming removed 4 bases from V and 3 bases from J, with 15 bases in between. This CDR3 has 16 amino acids. Combining the CDR3 with reference TRBV12-5 and TRBJ2-2 gives the whole variable domain DARVTQTPRHKVTEMGQEVTMRCQPILGHNTVFWYRQTMMQGLELLAYFRNRAPLDDSGMPKDRFSAEMPDATLATLKIQPSEPRDSAVYFCASGSTGRGYTGELFFGEGSRLTVL.

The rearrangement links TRBV4-3 to TRBJ2-1, with a possible D match to TRBD1 (5 bases). The V end lost 0 bases, the J end lost 2 bases, and 14 bases lay between the germline ends. The CDR3 totals 17 residues. Per germline, CDR1 LGHNA and CDR2 YSLEER. The CDR3 here is CASSQDRAGNPYNEQFF. In DNA, the CDR3 is TGCGCCAGCAGCCAAGATCGGGCAGGGAATCCCTACAATGAGCAGTTCTTC.

J is TRBJ1-6 and V is TRBV6-5; D not certain. Germline CDR1 reads MNHEY; CDR2 reads SVGAGI. This CDR3 spans 16 amino acids. V was clipped by 2 bases and J by 7 bases, with 15 bases between them. CDR3 residues: CASSYKIGRRNSPLHF. The CDR3 DNA follows: TGTGCCAGCAGTTACAAGATAGGGAGGAGGAATTCACCCCTCCACTTT.

The rearrangement joins TRBV6-2 or TRBV6-3 to TRBJ2-2; a weak D match, TRBD2 (5 bases). Looked up from germline, CDR1 is MNHEY and CDR2 is SVGEGT. V gave up 6 bases and J gave up 4 bases, with 18 bases separating them. CDR3 length equals 16 residues. CDR3 loop: CASSGDQPRGTGELFF. In nucleotides, the CDR3 is TGTGCCAGCAGCGGTGACCAACCCCGGGGCACCGGGGAGCTGTTTTTT.

The rearrangement joins TRBV20-1 to TRBJ2-6, with D possibly matching TRBD1 (6 bases). CDR3 size: 15 residues. Trimming removed 6 bases from V and 0 bases from J, with 12 bases in between. The germline V gene encodes CDR1 DFQATT and CDR2 SNEGSKA (reference sequence). The CDR3 nucleotides read TGCAGTGCGCAAACAGGGAGCTCTGGGGCCAACGTCCTGACTTTC. Protein product: CSAQTGSSGANVLTF.

The table lists this clonotype with a few counts. The rearrangement links TRBV13 to TRBJ1-1; D ambiguous. Germline V gene data show CDR1 as PRHDT and CDR2 as FYEKMQ (reference sequence). CDR3 length: 14 residues. V lost 3 bases, J lost 3 bases, and 11 bases lay in between. The DNA for the CDR3 is TGTGCCAGCAGCTTGACTACCGGCTACACTGAAGCTTTCTTT. This codes for CASSLTTGYTEAFF.

The V call is TRBV28, the J call TRBJ2-1, with TRBD2 matching 8 bases. CDR3 size: 16 residues. With 6 bases clipped from V and 0 bases from J, the junction kept 7 bases outside the gene matches. Germline V gene lookup returns CDR1 MDHEN and CDR2 SYDVKM. The CDR3 bases are TGTGCCAGCAGACGAGCGGGGGCTAGCTCCTACAATGAGCAGTTCTTC. It is translated as CASRRAGASSYNEQFF. The whole variable domain, remainder taken from reference TRBV28 and TRBJ2-1, is DVKVTQSSRYLVKRTGEKVFLECVQDMDHENMFWYRQDPGLGLRLIYFSYDVKMKEKGDIPEGYSVSREKKERFSLILESASTNQTSMYLCASRRAGASSYNEQFFGPGTRLTVL.

This sequence joins TRBV29-1 and TRBJ2-1, with TRBD2 identical over 10 bases. CDR1 is SQVTM and CDR2 is ANQGSEA in the germline V gene. The CDR3 loop spans 15 amino acids. The V segment lost 2 bases and the J segment 6 bases; nucleotides outside the gene matches: 7. The CDR3 is CSVEFLLAGINEQFF. Written as DNA, the CDR3 is TGCAGCGTTGAATTTTTACTAGCGGGGATCAATGAGCAGTTCTTC.

This clonotype has just a few counts. This chain uses TRBV6-1 with TRBJ2-3; D may be TRBD1 or TRBD2 (5 bases each). Germline lookup yields CDR1 MNHNS and CDR2 SASEGT. The CDR3 covers 16 residues. V was clipped by 4 bases and J by 2 bases, with 16 bases between them. This chain's CDR3 is CASSAGQRPLTDTQYF. Here the CDR3 DNA reads TGTGCCAGCAGTGCGGGGCAGCGCCCACTCACAGATACGCAGTATTTT.

This clonotype showed up many times. The chain has TRBV24-1 and TRBJ2-7, with no clear D. The CDR3 is 14 amino acids. V was pared by 5 bases and J by 3 bases, with 13 bases between. Germline assignment: CDR1 KGHDR and CDR2 SFDVKD. CDR3 protein: CATSVRRPRYEQYF. The CDR3, as DNA: TGTGCCACCAGTGTCAGGAGACCTCGCTACGAGCAGTACTTC.

This clonotype came up a few times. V is TRBV28 and J is TRBJ1-1, with 12 bases matching TRBD1. Trimming at V came to 6 bases and at J to 6 bases, leaving 5 bases not matched to a gene. This CDR3 is built from 14 residues. The V gene's germline CDR1 is MDHEN and CDR2 SYDVKM. The CDR3 nucleotides read TGTGCCAGCAGGGGGGACAGGGGGCCGGCTGAAGCTTTCTTT. Its protein product is CASRGDRGPAEAFF.

This clonotype was detected only a few times. In DNA, the CDR3 is TGTGCCACCAGCAGAGAGGGGGTGGCATATTACGAGCAGTACTTC. It yields the protein CATSREGVAYYEQYF. The rearrangement links TRBV15 to TRBJ2-7, with D perhaps given as TRBD1 or TRBD2 (5 bases each). Per germline, CDR1 LNHNV and CDR2 YYDKDF (reference sequence). Trimming removed 0 bases at V and 4 bases at J, with 13 bases between. The CDR3 loop spans 15 amino acids.

The table lists this clonotype with many counts. V is TRBV14 and J is TRBJ2-2; the D is unclear. Germline-derived CDR1 and CDR2 are SGHDN and FVKESK. Trimming cost V 5 bases and J 2 bases, with 12 bases left between them. This CDR3 has 15 residues. In DNA form, the CDR3 reads TGTGCCAGCAGCGAAGGGTACACAAACACCGGGGAGCTGTTTTTT. Translated, it gives CASSEGYTNTGELFF. Full variable domain (remainder filled in from reference TRBV14 and TRBJ2-2): EAGVTQFPSHSVIEKGQTVTLRCDPISGHDNLYWYRRVMGKEIKFLLHFVKESKQDESGMPNNRFLAERTGGTYSTLKVQPAELEDSGVYFCASSEGYTNTGELFFGEGSRLTVL.

The chain carries TRBV12-3 or TRBV12-4 and TRBJ1-1; D not certain. Trimming left V 3 bases short and J 1 base short, with 9 bases between. The CDR3 spans 14 residues. The chain's CDR3 is CASSFQAPNTEAFF. Written as DNA, the CDR3 is TGTGCCAGCAGTTTTCAGGCCCCGAACACTGAAGCTTTCTTT.

The chain has TRBV7-2 and TRBJ2-7, with D perhaps TRBD1 (5 bases). Germline assignment: CDR1 SGHTA and CDR2 FQGNSA. This CDR3 is built from 14 residues. V lost 0 bases, J lost 4 bases, and 10 bases lay in between. CDR3 bases: TGTGCCAGCAGCTTAGCTGGGGCGATTTACGAGCAGTACTTC. It specifies CASSLAGAIYEQYF.

This clonotype was seen only a few times. The rearrangement joins TRBV7-8 to TRBJ2-7, with 9 bases lining up with TRBD2. After removal of 6 bases from V and 3 bases from J, the junction contained 12 bases not matched to a gene. From germline, CDR1 is SGHVS and CDR2 FQNEAQ. The CDR3 is 16 amino acids. The CDR3, as DNA: TGTGCCAGCAGGTCCCTATCATCTAGCGGGGACTACGAGCAGTACTTC. Protein sequence: CASRSLSSSGDYEQYF.

This clonotype was picked up a small number of times. The chain is built from TRBV7-9 and TRBJ1-1, with D perhaps matching TRBD1 (6 bases). CDR1 SEHNR and CDR2 FQNEAQ come from the germline V gene (reference sequence). Trimming took off 4 bases at V and 4 bases at J, with 13 bases between the two ends. The CDR3 is 14 residues long. The CDR3, as DNA: TGTGCCAGCAGCTCCCCCAGAGGGGGCACTGAAGCTTTCTTT. Translation: CASSSPRGGTEAFF.

This clonotype came up a few times. The chain uses TRBV5-6 and TRBJ1-6; the D gene is possibly TRBD1 (5 bases). CDR3 length equals 15 residues. The V gene's germline CDR1 is SGHDT and CDR2 YYEEEE. V was cut by 3 bases and J by 10 bases, with 17 bases left in between. CDR3: CASSYGTPRGSPLHF. The CDR3 bases are TGTGCCAGCAGCTACGGGACTCCCCGGGGGTCACCCCTCCACTTT.